What follows is one T cell receptor beta chain and its context. The data belong to a study of T cell repertoires in cytomegalovirus infection. The CDR3 sequence is 14 residues long. Trimming left V 5 bases short and J 7 bases short, with 16 bases between. Germline values: CDR1 MNHEY, CDR2 SVGEGT. A single record per CDR3 protein comes from TCRdb applying MiXCR to the reads. The table shows about 180,000 distinct CDR3 sequences, with around an eighth occurring only once. The clonotype originates from a human donor in good health (CMV status not recorded). Some clones in this sample may be carry-over from other donors' samples. The source material was PBMCs. The rearrangement links TRBV6-2 or TRBV6-3 to TRBJ2-3; D possibly corresponds to TRBD2 (6 bases). The CDR3 DNA follows: TGTGCCAGCAGTCGAGACACGCGCGGGAATACGCAGTATTTT. This sequence encodes CASSRDTRGNTQYF.